This TCR beta chain was sequenced during a study of shared clonotypes between healthy human individuals. Deep was the level used in running the assay. Evenly divided among several immunoSEQ plates was the genomic DNA of each subset. Measured with immunoSEQ multiplex PCR; TCRdb has only the in-frame clones, and not every one. The table has about 2 million clones, roughly 96% seen once; the top ten hold 0.1% to 0.15%. Study-wide results and limits: Sampling included only blood; tissue repertoires likely differ.

About this clone itself: The antigen is unknown.

V was clipped by 1 base and J by 5 bases; unmatched bases: 6. The CDR3 contains 15 residues. Germline assignment: CDR1 SGDLS and CDR2 YYNGEE. The origin of this receptor is a man aged 18 to 30 in good health. Sequencing was carried out using naive CD4+ T cells sorted from blood. Stated subset: CD45RA+ positively selected. This chain joins TRBV9 and TRBJ2-5, with TRBD2 identical over 9 bases. In nucleotides, the CDR3 is TGTGCCAGCAGCGTAAATAGCGGGAGTGGGGAGACCCAGTACTTC. Protein: CASSVNSGSGETQYF.